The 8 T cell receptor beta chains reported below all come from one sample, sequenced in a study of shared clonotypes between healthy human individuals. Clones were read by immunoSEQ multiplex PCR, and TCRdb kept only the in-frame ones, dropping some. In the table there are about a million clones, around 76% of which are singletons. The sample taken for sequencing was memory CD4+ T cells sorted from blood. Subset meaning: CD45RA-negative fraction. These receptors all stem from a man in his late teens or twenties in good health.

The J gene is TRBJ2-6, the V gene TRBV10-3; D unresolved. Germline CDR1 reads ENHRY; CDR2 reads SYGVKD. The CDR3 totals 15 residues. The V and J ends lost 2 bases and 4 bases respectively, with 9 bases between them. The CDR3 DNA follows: TGTGCCATCAGTGAGAACGGTCCGGGGGCCAACGTCCTGACTTTC. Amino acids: CAISENGPGANVLTF.

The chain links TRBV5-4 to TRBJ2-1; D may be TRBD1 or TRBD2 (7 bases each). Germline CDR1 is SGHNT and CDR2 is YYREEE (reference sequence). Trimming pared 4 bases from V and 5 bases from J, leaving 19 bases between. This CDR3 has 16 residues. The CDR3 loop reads CASSPAGGGLDNEQFF. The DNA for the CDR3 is TGTGCCAGCAGCCCAGCAGGGGGGGGCCTTGACAATGAGCAGTTCTTC.

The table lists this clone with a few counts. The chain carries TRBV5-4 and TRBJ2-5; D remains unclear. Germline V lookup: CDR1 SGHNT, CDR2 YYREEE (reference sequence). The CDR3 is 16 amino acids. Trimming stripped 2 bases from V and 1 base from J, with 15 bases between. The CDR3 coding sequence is TGTGCCAGCAGCTTTCCAGGTCTCAAGGCCCAAGAGACCCAGTACTTC. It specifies CASSFPGLKAQETQYF.

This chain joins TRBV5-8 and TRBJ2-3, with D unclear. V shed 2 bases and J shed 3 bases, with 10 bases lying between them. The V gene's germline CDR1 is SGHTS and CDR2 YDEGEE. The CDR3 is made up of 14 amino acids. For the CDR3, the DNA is TGTGCCAGCAGCTTCTGGGATGGGACAGATACGCAGTATTTT. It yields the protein CASSFWDGTDTQYF.

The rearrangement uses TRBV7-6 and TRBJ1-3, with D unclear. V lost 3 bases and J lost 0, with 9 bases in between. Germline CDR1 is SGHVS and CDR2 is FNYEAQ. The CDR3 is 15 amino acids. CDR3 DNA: TGTGCCAGCAGCTTGGACCGGAGCTCTGGAAACACCATATATTTT. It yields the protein CASSLDRSSGNTIYF. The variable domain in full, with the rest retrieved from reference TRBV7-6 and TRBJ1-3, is GAGVSQSPRYKVTKRGQDVALRCDPISGHVSLYWYRQALGQGPEFLTYFNYEAQQDKSGLPNDRFSAERPEGSISTLTIQRTEQRDSAMYRCASSLDRSSGNTIYFGEGSWLTVV.

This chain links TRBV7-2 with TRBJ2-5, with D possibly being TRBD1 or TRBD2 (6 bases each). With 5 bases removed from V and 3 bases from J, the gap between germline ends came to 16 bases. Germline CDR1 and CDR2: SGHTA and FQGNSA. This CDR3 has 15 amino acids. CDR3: CASSGGQGLKETQYF. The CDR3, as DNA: TGTGCCAGCAGCGGGGGGCAGGGGCTAAAAGAGACCCAGTACTTC.

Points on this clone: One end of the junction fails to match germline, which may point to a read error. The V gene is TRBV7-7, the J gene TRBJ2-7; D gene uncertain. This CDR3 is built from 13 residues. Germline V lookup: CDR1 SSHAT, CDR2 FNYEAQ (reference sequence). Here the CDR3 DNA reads TGTGCTAGCAGCCTAGATATCTACTACGAGCAGTACTTC. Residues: CASSLDIYYEQYF.

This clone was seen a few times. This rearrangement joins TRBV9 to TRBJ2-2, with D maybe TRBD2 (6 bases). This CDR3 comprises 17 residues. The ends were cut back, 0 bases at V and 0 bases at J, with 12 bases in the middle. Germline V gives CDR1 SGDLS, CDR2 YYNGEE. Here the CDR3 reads CASSVESAGTNTGELFF. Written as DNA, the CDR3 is TGTGCCAGCAGCGTAGAGTCCGCGGGGACGAACACCGGGGAGCTGTTTTTT.